This T cell receptor beta chain was sequenced during a study of blood T cells in healthy people across ages. Trimming left V 6 bases short and J 3 bases short, with 13 bases between. There are 14 residues in the CDR3. Germline V gene data show CDR1 as MNHEY and CDR2 as SMNVEV (reference sequence). A second PCR, run for about 7 to 11 cycles, used a sample-barcoded 5' primer plus a J-beta primer mix. One entry per CDR3 protein results from TCRdb running MiXCR on the 5' RACE reads. The sample records more than 1.4 million distinct CDR3 sequences, 42% being singletons. The sequenced material came from blood. The receptor was derived from a woman younger than 35 in good health. The chain recombines TRBV27 with TRBJ2-3; a possible D gene is TRBD1 (5 bases). The CDR3 bases are TGTGCCAGCAGGGGGCCGGTGTCTACAGATACGCAGTATTTT. Its protein product is CASRGPVSTDTQYF.